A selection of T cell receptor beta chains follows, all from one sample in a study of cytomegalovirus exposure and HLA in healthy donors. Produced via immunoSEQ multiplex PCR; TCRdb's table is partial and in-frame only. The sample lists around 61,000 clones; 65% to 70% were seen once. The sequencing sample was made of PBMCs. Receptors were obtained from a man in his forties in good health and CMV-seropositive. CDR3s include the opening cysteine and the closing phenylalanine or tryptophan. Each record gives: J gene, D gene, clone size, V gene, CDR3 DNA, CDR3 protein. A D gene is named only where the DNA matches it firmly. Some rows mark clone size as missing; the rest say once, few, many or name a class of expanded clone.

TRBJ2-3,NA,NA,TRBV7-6,TGTGCCAGCAGCTTAGCGGGGCTGGATACGCAGTATTTT,CASSLAGLDTQYF
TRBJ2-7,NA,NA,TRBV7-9,TGTGCCAGCAGCTTAGTTTCCAGGGGCCCCTACGAGCAGTACTTC,CASSLVSRGPYEQYF
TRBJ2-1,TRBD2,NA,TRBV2,TGTGCCAGCAGTTTAGCGGGGTCCTCCTACAATGAGCAGTTCTTC,CASSLAGSSYNEQFF
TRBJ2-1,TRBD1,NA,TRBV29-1,TGCAGCGTTGGGGGACAGGGGGACGATGAGCAGTTCTTC,CSVGGQGDDEQFF
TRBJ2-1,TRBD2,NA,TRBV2,TGTGCCTCCTCAGGGGGAGCGGGGGGCCGATACAATGAGCAGTTCTTC,CASSGGAGGRYNEQFF
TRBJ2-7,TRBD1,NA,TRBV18,TGTGCCAGCTCACCAAGTTCCAGGACAGGGGCCTACGAGCAGTACTTC,CASSPSSRTGAYEQYF
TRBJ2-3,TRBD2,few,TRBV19,TGTGCCAGTAGGGGAGGGGTATGGACAGATACGCAGTATTTT,CASRGGVWTDTQYF
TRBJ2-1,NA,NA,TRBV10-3,TGTGCCATCAAGGGAGACTCCGATGAGCAGTTCTTC,CAIKGDSDEQFF
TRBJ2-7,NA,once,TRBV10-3,TGTGCCATCAGTGAGTCGGTCCAGGGGTACGAGCAGTACTTC,CAISESVQGYEQYF
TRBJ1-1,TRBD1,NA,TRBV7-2,TGTGCCAGCAGCGCCGACAGGGGGCGTGGAGCTTTCTTT,CASSADRGRGAFF
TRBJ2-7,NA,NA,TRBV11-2,TGTGCCAGCAGCCCGACAAGGGACAATCTCGAGCAGTACTTC,CASSPTRDNLEQYF
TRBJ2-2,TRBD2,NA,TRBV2,TGTGCCAGCGGTCGGCGGGAGGGGACGGTTGGGGAGCTGTTTTTT,CASGRREGTVGELFF
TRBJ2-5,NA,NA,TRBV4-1,TGCGCCAGCAGCCAAGGGGGCGCGTTATCTCAAGAGACCCAGTACTTC,CASSQGGALSQETQYF
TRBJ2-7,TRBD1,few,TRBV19,TGTGCCAGTAGCACCACAGGGGGCTTAGTCGAGCAGTACTTC,CASSTTGGLVEQYF
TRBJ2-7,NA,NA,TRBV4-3,TGCGCCAGCAGCCAAGGTTTCGACACAACCTACGAGCAGTACTTC,CASSQGFDTTYEQYF
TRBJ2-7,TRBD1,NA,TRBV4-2,TGTGCCAGCAGCCAACTTGGGACAGGGGTGGACGAGCAGTACTTC,CASSQLGTGVDEQYF
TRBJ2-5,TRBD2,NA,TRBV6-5,TGTGCCAGCAGCCACCCTCCCCCCTCGCGGGAGCAGTACTTC,CASSHPPPSREQYF